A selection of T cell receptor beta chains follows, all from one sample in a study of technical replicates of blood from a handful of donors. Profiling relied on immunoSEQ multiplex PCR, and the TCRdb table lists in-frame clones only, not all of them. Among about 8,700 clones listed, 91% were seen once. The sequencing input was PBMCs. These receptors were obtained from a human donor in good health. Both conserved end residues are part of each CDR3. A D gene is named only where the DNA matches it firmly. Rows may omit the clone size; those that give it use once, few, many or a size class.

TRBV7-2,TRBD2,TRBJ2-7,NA,CASSAGLAAYEQYF,TGTGCCAGCAGCGCGGGACTAGCGGCCTACGAGCAGTACTTC
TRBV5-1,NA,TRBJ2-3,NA,CASSLALSTDTQYF,TGCGCCAGCAGCTTGGCATTGAGCACAGATACGCAGTATTTT
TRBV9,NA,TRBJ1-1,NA,CASSFTQGSDTEAFF,TGTGCCAGCAGCTTTACACAGGGAAGTGACACTGAAGCTTTCTTT
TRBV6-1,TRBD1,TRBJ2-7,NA,CASSEAGTGGYEQYF,TGTGCCAGCAGTGAAGCCGGGACAGGGGGCTACGAGCAGTACTTC
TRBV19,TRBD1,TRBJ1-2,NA,CASSIETGGVYGYTF,TGTGCCAGTAGTATAGAAACAGGGGGCGTCTATGGCTACACCTTC
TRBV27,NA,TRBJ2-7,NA,CASSAGMSYEQYF,TGTGCCAGCAGTGCCGGGATGTCCTACGAGCAGTACTTC
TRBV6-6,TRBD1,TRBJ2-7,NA,CASSGPGQGSNEQYF,TGTGCCAGCAGCGGTCCGGGACAGGGGTCTAACGAGCAGTACTTC
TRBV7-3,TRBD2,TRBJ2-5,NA,CASSLAVGGLGRETQYF,TGTGCCAGCAGCTTAGCCGTCGGGGGGTTGGGGCGTGAGACCCAGTACTTC
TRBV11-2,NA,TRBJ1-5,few,CASSPGQYSNQPQHF,TGTGCCAGCAGCCCGGGACAATATAGCAATCAGCCCCAGCATTTT
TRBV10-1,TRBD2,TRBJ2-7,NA,CASPGTSVLYEQYF,TGCGCCAGCCCCGGGACTAGCGTCCTCTACGAGCAGTACTTC
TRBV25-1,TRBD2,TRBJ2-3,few,CASSEFVASGASTDTQYF,TGTGCCAGCAGTGAATTCGTCGCTAGCGGGGCCAGCACAGATACGCAGTATTTT
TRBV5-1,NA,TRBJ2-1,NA,CASSYAPGVLSYNEQFF,TGCGCCAGCAGCTACGCTCCGGGAGTCCTCTCCTACAATGAGCAGTTCTTC
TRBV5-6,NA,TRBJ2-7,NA,CASSFLGMGGYEQYF,TGTGCCAGCAGCTTCCTCGGGATGGGGGGCTACGAGCAGTACTTC
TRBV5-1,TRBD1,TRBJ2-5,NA,CASSLGQGGGETQYF,TGCGCCAGCAGCTTGGGACAGGGTGGGGGAGAGACCCAGTACTTC
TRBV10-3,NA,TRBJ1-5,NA,CAISQNNQPQHF,TGTGCCATCAGTCAAAACAATCAGCCCCAGCATTTT
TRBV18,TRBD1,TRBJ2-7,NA,CASSLRTGGSYEQYF,TGTGCCAGCTCATTACGGACAGGGGGCTCCTACGAGCAGTACTTC
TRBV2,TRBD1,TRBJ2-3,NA,CASNRQGRDTQYF,TGTGCCAGCAATAGACAGGGTAGGGATACGCAGTATTTT
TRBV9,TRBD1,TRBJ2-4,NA,CASRDRGNRNIQYF,TGTGCCAGCCGGGACAGGGGGAACCGTAACATTCAGTACTTC
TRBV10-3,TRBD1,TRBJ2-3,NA,CATNEQGATDTQYF,TGTGCCACCAACGAACAGGGGGCGACGGATACGCAGTATTTT
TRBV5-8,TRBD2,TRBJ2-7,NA,CASSNSGTSGVSYEQYF,TGTGCCAGCAGCAATAGTGGGACTAGCGGGGTCTCCTACGAGCAGTACTTC
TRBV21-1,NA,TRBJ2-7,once,CASISTTHSYEQYF,TGTGCCAGCATCTCTACTACACACTCCTACGAGCAGTACTTC
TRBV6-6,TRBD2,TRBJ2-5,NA,CASEREEGETQYF,TGTGCCAGCGAGCGGGAGGAGGGCGAGACCCAGTACTTC
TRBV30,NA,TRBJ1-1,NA,CAWSATVNTEAFF,TGTGCCTGGAGTGCCACAGTGAACACTGAAGCTTTCTTT
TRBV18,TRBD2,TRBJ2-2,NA,CASSPPGLAGEGTGELFF,TGTGCCAGCTCACCCCCGGGACTAGCGGGAGAAGGCACCGGGGAGCTGTTTTTT
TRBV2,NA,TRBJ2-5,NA,CASSEASVYEKTQYF,TGTGCCAGCAGTGAAGCGTCGGTGTACGAAAAGACCCAGTACTTC
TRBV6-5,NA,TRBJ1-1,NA,CASSQAFYTEAFF,TGTGCCAGCAGTCAGGCATTTTACACTGAAGCTTTCTTT
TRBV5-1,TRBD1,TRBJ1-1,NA,CASSLQGGTEAFF,TGCGCCAGCAGCTTGCAGGGGGGTACTGAAGCTTTCTTT
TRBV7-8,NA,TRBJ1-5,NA,CASSTRPGDGQPQHF,TGTGCCAGCAGCACCCGACCAGGGGATGGGCAGCCCCAGCATTTT
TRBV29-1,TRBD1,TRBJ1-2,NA,CSVPLRPGGDYGYTF,TGCAGCGTTCCTCTGAGGCCAGGGGGAGACTATGGCTACACCTTC
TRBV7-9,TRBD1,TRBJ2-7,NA,CASSLGDRARGSYEQYF,TGTGCCAGCAGCTTAGGGGACAGGGCTCGGGGCTCCTACGAGCAGTACTTC
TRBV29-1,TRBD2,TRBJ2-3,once,CSAPGLAGASDTQYF,TGCAGCGCCCCGGGACTAGCGGGAGCGTCAGATACGCAGTATTTT
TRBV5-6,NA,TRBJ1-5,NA,CASSYKTGRESNQPQHF,TGTGCCAGCAGCTACAAGACAGGCCGAGAAAGCAATCAGCCCCAGCATTTT
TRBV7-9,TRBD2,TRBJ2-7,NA,CASSHTSGSPAYEQYF,TGTGCCAGCAGCCACACTAGCGGGAGCCCCGCCTACGAGCAGTACTTC
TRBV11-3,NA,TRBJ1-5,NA,CASSAVRTEYSNQPQHF,TGTGCCAGCAGCGCAGTCCGGACAGAGTATAGCAATCAGCCCCAGCATTTT
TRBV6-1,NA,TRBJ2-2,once,CASKQEGYKGELFF,TGTGCCTCCAAGCAGGAGGGGTATAAGGGGGAGCTGTTTTTT
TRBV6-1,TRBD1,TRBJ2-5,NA,CASSVRDRGQTQYF,TGTGCCAGCAGTGTCCGGGACAGGGGACAGACCCAGTACTTC
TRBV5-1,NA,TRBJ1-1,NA,CASSLAVLNTEAFF,TGCGCCAGCAGCTTGGCAGTTCTGAACACTGAAGCTTTCTTT
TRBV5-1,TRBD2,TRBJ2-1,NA,CASSSLGTSGRAGNEQFF,TGCGCCAGCAGCTCCCTAGGGACTAGCGGGAGGGCCGGCAATGAGCAGTTCTTC
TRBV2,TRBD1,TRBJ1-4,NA,CASTRTGGEKLFF,TGTGCCAGCACCCGGACAGGGGGTGAAAAACTGTTTTTT
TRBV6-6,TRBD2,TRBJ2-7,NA,CASSTSGTIYEQYF,TGTGCCAGCAGTACCAGCGGGACGATCTACGAGCAGTACTTC
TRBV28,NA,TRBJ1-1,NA,CASSRVREAVANTEAFF,TGTGCCAGCAGCCGCGTTAGGGAGGCAGTGGCTAACACTGAAGCTTTCTTT
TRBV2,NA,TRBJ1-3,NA,CASSGTGKSGNTIYF,TGTGCCAGCAGTGGTACAGGGAAGTCTGGAAACACCATATATTTT
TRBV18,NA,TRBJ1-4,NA,CASSPGTDSRNEKLFF,TGTGCCAGCTCGCCAGGGACTGACAGCCGTAATGAAAAACTGTTTTTT
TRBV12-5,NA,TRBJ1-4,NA,CASGLVPGRATNEKLFF,TGTGCTAGTGGTTTGGTACCTGGGCGGGCAACTAATGAAAAACTGTTTTTT
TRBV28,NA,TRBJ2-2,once,CASSLFSPVAGELFF,TGTGCCAGCAGTTTGTTTAGCCCCGTGGCCGGGGAGCTGTTTTTT
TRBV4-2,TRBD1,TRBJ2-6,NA,CASSQAGQGASGANVLTF,TGTGCCAGCAGCCAAGCGGGACAGGGGGCATCTGGGGCCAACGTCCTGACTTTC
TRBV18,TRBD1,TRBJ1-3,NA,CASSNKQGVIGNTIYF,TGTGCCAGCTCAAACAAACAGGGGGTTATCGGAAACACCATATATTTT
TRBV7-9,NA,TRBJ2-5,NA,CASSLLASSGETQYF,TGTGCCAGCAGCTTACTGGCCTCAAGCGGGGAGACCCAGTACTTC
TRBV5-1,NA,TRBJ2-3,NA,CASSSLLEGTDTQYF,TGCGCCAGCAGCTCTTTATTGGAGGGCACAGATACGCAGTATTTT
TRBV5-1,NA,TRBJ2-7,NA,CASSEGTGYEQYF,TGCGCCAGCAGCGAGGGGACTGGCTACGAGCAGTACTTC